Listed here are 15 T cell receptor beta chains from one sample, sequenced in a study of identical twins. TCRdb ran MiXCR on the 5' RACE reads and lists one entry per CDR3 protein. The sample lists roughly 260,000 distinct CDR3 sequences; around an eighth were seen once. Source material: memory (CD45RO+) T cells sorted from blood. The receptors shown here come from a woman under 30 in good health.

The genes are TRBV4-2 and TRBJ1-2, with D perhaps matching TRBD1 (5 bases). Trimming pared 7 bases from V and 4 bases from J, leaving 13 bases between. This CDR3 region has 13 residues. CDR1 is LGHNA, CDR2 YNFKEQ, per germline. CDR3 DNA sequence: TGTGCCAGCACCCGGGACGGAAGCTATGGCTACACCTTC. Protein: CASTRDGSYGYTF.

This clonotype was seen a few times. CDR3 DNA: TGCAGCGGCCAGGGGCGGGGGCGGCAAGAGACCCAGTACTTC. Translating gives CSGQGRGRQETQYF. V is TRBV29-1 and J is TRBJ2-5, with a tentative D call TRBD2 (7 bases). Germline loops: CDR1 SQVTM, CDR2 ANQGSEA. This CDR3 contains 14 residues. V was shortened by 7 bases and J by 2 bases, with 17 bases between the two germline ends. Together with reference TRBV29-1 and TRBJ2-5, the CDR3 gives the full variable domain: SAVISQKPSRDICQRGTSLTIQCQVDSQVTMMFWYRQQPGQSLTLIATANQGSEATYESGFVIDKFPISRPNLTFSTLTVSNMSPEDSSIYLCSGQGRGRQETQYFGPGTRLLVL.

The gene calls are TRBV5-1 and TRBJ2-1; the D is unclear. Germline values: CDR1 SGHRS, CDR2 YFSETQ. The CDR3 length is 14 residues. V dropped 0 bases and J dropped 4 bases, with 8 bases sitting between them. In DNA, the CDR3 is TGCGCCAGCAGCTTGGAGCAGAGTTACAATGAGCAGTTCTTC. It specifies CASSLEQSYNEQFF.

There are a few counts of this clonotype. The V call is TRBV6-5, the J call TRBJ2-2, with D perhaps TRBD1 (6 bases). The CDR3 runs to 14 residues. Germline V gives CDR1 MNHEY, CDR2 SVGAGI. Trimming took 11 bases from V and 3 from J, leaving 16 bases between them. For the CDR3, the DNA is TGTGCCGGCACTTGGGCAGGGGACACCGGGGAGCTGTTTTTT. Translating it yields CAGTWAGDTGELFF.

The chain has TRBV20-1 and TRBJ2-1; D is possibly TRBD2 (6 bases). V was pared by 5 bases and J by 4 bases, with 21 bases between. Germline lookup yields CDR1 DFQATT and CDR2 SNEGSKA (reference sequence). The CDR3 extends over 16 amino acids. The CDR3 protein is CSARSPETAGYNEQFF. The DNA of the CDR3 is TGCAGTGCTCGATCCCCCGAGACTGCGGGGTACAATGAGCAGTTCTTC.

This clonotype was recorded a few times. The chain combines TRBV7-9 with TRBJ1-1; D perhaps matches TRBD1 (5 bases). Between the trimmed V and J ends, which lost 2 bases and 4 bases, there was a span of 17 bases. This CDR3 has 16 amino acids. Germline loops: CDR1 SEHNR, CDR2 FQNEAQ (reference sequence). CDR3 region: CASSLRFGGRSTEAFF. The CDR3 bases are TGTGCCAGCAGCTTAAGGTTCGGGGGACGGAGCACTGAAGCTTTCTTT.

The J gene is TRBJ2-7, the V gene TRBV20-1; TRBD2 matches at 11 bases. With V trimmed by 7 bases and J by 3 bases, 11 bases remained unmatched. Germline V gene sequence: CDR1 DFQATT, CDR2 SNEGSKA (reference sequence). This CDR3 has 15 residues. The chain's CDR3 is CSVETSGERFYEQYF. CDR3 nucleotides: TGCAGTGTAGAGACTAGCGGGGAAAGATTCTACGAGCAGTACTTC.

This clonotype was detected a few times. This chain links TRBV20-1 with TRBJ2-2; TRBD2 matches 12 bases. This CDR3 has 15 amino acids. Unmatched junction bases numbered 7, after V lost 5 bases and J lost 6 bases. The V gene's germline CDR1 is DFQATT and CDR2 SNEGSKA (reference sequence). The CDR3 bases are TGCAGTGCTGCATCTAGCGGGAGGGTCGCCGGGGAGCTGTTTTTT. This translates into CSAASSGRVAGELFF.

This clonotype was recorded many times. V and J are TRBV14 and TRBJ1-2; D unclear. In germline, CDR1 is SGHDN, CDR2 FVKESK. The V end was cut by 1 base, the J end by 2 bases, with 5 bases between. The CDR3 length is 13 residues. The CDR3 sequence is CASSQGGNYGYTF. The CDR3 DNA reads as TGTGCCAGCAGCCAAGGAGGGAACTATGGCTACACCTTC.

This clonotype has only a few counts. This sequence joins TRBV6-2 or TRBV6-3 and TRBJ2-1; 10 positions match TRBD2. This CDR3 comprises 15 residues. Germline assignment: CDR1 MNHEY and CDR2 SVGEGT. With 8 bases clipped from V and 6 bases from J, the junction kept 10 bases outside the gene matches. The CDR3 spells CASRTGERGGNEQFF. CDR3 DNA sequence: TGTGCCAGCCGGACGGGTGAGCGGGGGGGCAATGAGCAGTTCTTC.

This chain connects TRBV4-3 to TRBJ2-3, with unresolved D. CDR3 length: 15 amino acids. The V and J ends lost 0 bases and 5 bases respectively, with 12 bases between them. From germline, CDR1 is LGHNA and CDR2 YSLEER. The CDR3 is CASSQDRLVGDTQYF. The CDR3 DNA reads TGCGCCAGCAGCCAAGATCGGCTGGTGGGAGATACGCAGTATTTT.

The sample holds many counts of this clonotype. The chain links TRBV4-3 to TRBJ2-2; the D is unclear. This CDR3 has 14 residues. Trimming took off 1 base at V and 6 bases at J, with 9 bases between the two ends. Germline lookup yields CDR1 LGHNA and CDR2 YSLEER. The CDR3 DNA reads TGCGCCAGCAGCCAAGTCGGAAGCCCCGGGGAGCTGTTTTTT. Translation gives CASSQVGSPGELFF.

There are many counts of this clonotype. The V and J genes are TRBV9 and TRBJ2-3, with D possibly being TRBD2 (6 bases). CDR1 and CDR2 (germline): SGDLS, YYNGEE. V dropped 4 bases and J dropped 3 bases, with 15 bases sitting between them. CDR3 length equals 15 residues. CDR3 loop: CASSSGPWATDTQYF. CDR3 DNA: TGTGCCAGCAGCAGCGGGCCGTGGGCGACAGATACGCAGTATTTT.

V and J are TRBV15 and TRBJ1-2; D may be TRBD1 (5 bases). CDR3 size: 12 residues. Germline CDR1 and CDR2: LNHNV and YYDKDF (reference sequence). Between the trimmed V and J ends, which lost 4 bases and 2 bases, there was a span of 5 bases. The CDR3 nucleotides are TGTGCCACCAGCAAGGGGAACTATGGCTACACCTTC. This sequence encodes CATSKGNYGYTF.

V gene TRBV7-9 combines with J gene TRBJ2-3; no clear D. This CDR3 is built from 12 residues. V shed 7 bases and J shed 5 bases, with 10 bases lying between them. Germline V gene sequence: CDR1 SEHNR, CDR2 FQNEAQ (reference sequence). The CDR3 region has the DNA TGTGCCAGCAACTTCGCTCTAGATACGCAGTATTTT. This sequence encodes CASNFALDTQYF.